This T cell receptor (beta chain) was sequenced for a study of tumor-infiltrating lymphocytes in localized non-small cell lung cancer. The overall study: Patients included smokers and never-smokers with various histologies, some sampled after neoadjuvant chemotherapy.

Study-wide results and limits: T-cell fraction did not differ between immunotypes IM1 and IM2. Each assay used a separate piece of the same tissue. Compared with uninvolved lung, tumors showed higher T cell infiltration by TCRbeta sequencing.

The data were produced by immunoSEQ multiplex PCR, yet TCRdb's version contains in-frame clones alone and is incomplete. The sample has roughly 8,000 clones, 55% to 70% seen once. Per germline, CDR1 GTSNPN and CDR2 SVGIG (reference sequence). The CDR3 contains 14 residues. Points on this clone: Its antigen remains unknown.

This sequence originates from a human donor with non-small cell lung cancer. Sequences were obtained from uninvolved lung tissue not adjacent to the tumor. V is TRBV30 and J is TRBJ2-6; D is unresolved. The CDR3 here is CASDRPSGANVLTF. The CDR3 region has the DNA TGTGCTTCGGATCGGCCTTCTGGGGCCAACGTCCTGACTTTC.